This entry is about one T cell receptor (beta chain). This clone was counted once. Its recognized antigen is unknown. No qualities accompany the bases; no much larger clone lies one base away. Read against the paper, the sample's time point label means: 12 months on ibrutinib. For TCR beta library preparation, 1.5 to 2 micrograms of genomic DNA was extracted from cryopreserved PBMCs. High-throughput TCR beta sequencing was performed on longitudinal blood samples from CLL patients receiving ibrutinib monotherapy. Patients were enrolled in a phase 2 open-label single-center ibrutinib monotherapy trial. This sample stems from a study of cytotoxic CD8 clonotypes in ibrutinib-treated CLL (TCRdb year 2021). Regarding the research as a whole: In this cohort, some 16 patients were treatment-naive and roughly 10 were relapsed/refractory, while under 18 had unmutated IGHV. Partial responses were observed in roughly 25 patients and complete responses in 2; after a median follow-up of roughly 72 months, remission was maintained in 15 or so patients and progression was observed in approximately 12. Response samples were obtained after a median of approximately eleven months of treatment, with a range of roughly 6 to 40 months. Samples averaged approximately 250,000 productive templates and 90,000 to 100,000 productive rearrangements. Of the approximately 94 people in the trial, 25 to 30 had longitudinal samples available. Cryopreserved peripheral blood mononuclear cells were obtained before treatment, at response, and at either sustained remission or disease progression. All remission and progressive disease samples were collected while patients were still receiving ibrutinib.

The goal of deep resolution MiSeq sequencing was a depth between 1 in 1 million and 1 in 200,000 T cells, and coverage averaged 10x per clonotype. TCR beta libraries were generated with the immunoSEQ hsTCRB Kit. The original pipeline was this. ImmunoSEQ Data Assistant and ImmunoSEQ Analyzer were used for data analysis, and V, D and J genes were assigned according to IMGT definitions. Clonality was computed as one minus normalized Shannon entropy of productive rearrangement frequencies, ranging from 0 to 1. Only overrepresented clonotypes making up at least 0.05% of the repertoire of each patient were included in the public clonotype analysis. Some 13 age-matched healthy donor repertoires from immuneACCESS served as clonality controls. In TCRdb, the immuneACCESS table is reduced to in-frame sequences with V and J assigned. These tables do not hold every clone; where another copy was compared, an unresolved V gene accounts for under half, and the others remain unexplained. V and J calls and clone size come straight from that table; D and trimming were deduced from the DNA. The sample records about 160,000 clones, 81% of which are singletons. The ten largest make up roughly 2% of the sample.

Study-level results and caveats: Lymph node repertoires were not examined, and the timing of sampling was not matched between patients in sustained remission and those whose disease progressed. Clonality rose at ibrutinib response, remained stable during sustained remission, and dropped back toward baseline at progression. Baseline clonality exceeded that of age-matched healthy donors and correlated strongly with circulating CD8+ T-cell counts. Public clonotypes were rare and either contracted or stayed stable during treatment, and the rise in clonality at ibrutinib response reflected the expansion of private clonotypes.

The CDR3 numbers 13 residues from cysteine through phenylalanine. The CDR3 DNA has 39 bases and is translated from base 1. Sequences ENHRY (CDR1) and SYGVKD (CDR2) are obtained from the germline V gene. The junction shows trimming of 3 bases on V and 7 bases on J, plus 12 bases between the germline ends. This receptor was taken from a human donor with chronic lymphocytic leukemia. The receptor chain draws on TRBV10-3 and TRBJ1-1; no D gene is confidently identified. The sequences come from PBMCs, collected after 12 months of ibrutinib treatment. The bases read TGTGCCATCAGTGAAACCGAATACCTTGAAGCTTTCTTT. This encodes CAISETEYLEAFF.